A single sample is the source of the 9 T cell receptor beta chains below, sequenced in a study of cytomegalovirus exposure and HLA in healthy donors. A multiplex PCR was run with 60 Vbeta primers and 13 Jbeta primers. The protocol was immunoSEQ multiplex PCR, while the TCRdb copy is restricted to in-frame clones and leaves out a portion. Among 250,000 or so clones listed, about nine tenths were seen once. What was sequenced was PBMCs. Source of these receptors: a girl aged 2 to 10 in good health and CMV-seronegative.

The V and J genes are TRBV14 and TRBJ1-2; the D gene is possibly TRBD1 (6 bases). The V gene lost 0 bases and the J gene lost 7 bases, with 18 bases spanning the gap. The CDR3 is 16 amino acids. Germline CDR1 SGHDN, CDR2 FVKESK. The CDR3: CASSQDRGALPSGYTF. The CDR3 DNA follows: TGTGCCAGCAGCCAAGATCGGGGGGCACTCCCCTCTGGCTACACCTTC.

The CDR3 spells CASSLGTLQETQYF. The CDR3 DNA reads TGTGCCAGCAGCCTCGGGACACTACAAGAGACCCAGTACTTC. The chain carries TRBV5-5 and TRBJ2-5, with TRBD1 as a possible D gene (6 bases). CDR1 SGHKS and CDR2 YYEKEE come from the germline V gene (reference sequence). V lost 4 bases, J lost 2 bases, and 12 bases lay in between. CDR3 length: 14 residues. The full variable domain, rest sourced from reference TRBV5-5 and TRBJ2-5, is DAGVTQSPTHLIKTRGQQVTLRCSPISGHKSVSWYQQVLGQGPQFIFQYYEKEERGRGNFPDRFSARQFPNYSSELNVNALLLGDSALYLCASSLGTLQETQYFGPGTRLLVL.

V usage is TRBV7-2 and J usage is TRBJ2-2; TRBD1 matches at 8 bases. J was trimmed by 0 bases and V by 5 bases; bases with no gene match: 5. CDR3 length equals 16 residues. Germline-derived CDR1 and CDR2 are SGHTA and FQGNSA. The DNA for the CDR3 is TGTGCCAGCAGCAAGGCAGGGGGCCCGAACACCGGGGAGCTGTTTTTT. The encoded protein is CASSKAGGPNTGELFF.

Regarding this clone: The same CDR3 is also encoded by other DNA sequences in this sample. The gene calls are TRBV7-9 and TRBJ2-3, with 8 bases lining up with TRBD2. The CDR3 contains 11 residues. CDR1 is SEHNR and CDR2 is FQNEAQ in the germline V gene (reference sequence). Losses at the gene ends were 5 bases for V and 11 bases for J; bases not matched to a gene: 3. The CDR3 here is CASSPGGRQYF. CDR3 bases: TGTGCCAGCAGCCCGGGGGGGCGGCAGTATTTT. The full variable domain, with the rest looked up from reference TRBV7-9 and TRBJ2-3, is DTGVSQNPRHKITKRGQNVTFRCDPISEHNRLYWYRQTLGQGPEFLTYFQNEAQLEKSRLLSDRFSAERPKGSFSTLEIQRTEQGDSAMYLCASSPGGRQYFGPGTRLTVL.

This chain uses TRBV5-1 with TRBJ1-2; D perhaps matches TRBD1 (5 bases). The CDR3 length is 17 residues. CDR1 and CDR2 (germline): SGHRS, YFSETQ. Trimming took off 0 bases at V and 0 bases at J, with 15 bases between the two ends. CDR3 DNA sequence: TGCGCCAGCAGCTTGGATCAGGGAGGCCCAGCTAACTATGGCTACACCTTC. Protein product: CASSLDQGGPANYGYTF.

V gene TRBV2 combines with J gene TRBJ2-5; 11 nucleotides match TRBD2. J lost 1 base, V lost 8 bases, and 3 bases had no gene match. The CDR3 totals 14 residues. Per germline, CDR1 SNHLY and CDR2 FYNNEI. The CDR3 coding sequence is TGTGCCAGCGTAGCGGGGGGGATCCAAGAGACCCAGTACTTC. Encoded protein: CASVAGGIQETQYF.

This chain connects TRBV11-2 to TRBJ2-1; TRBD2 agrees at 11 bases. Trimming at V came to 4 bases and at J to 7 bases, leaving 6 bases not matched to a gene. Germline lookup yields CDR1 SGHAT and CDR2 FQNNGV. The CDR3 covers 15 residues. The CDR3 loop is CASSSSGTSGNEQFF. The CDR3 nucleotides read TGTGCCAGCAGCTCGAGCGGGACTAGCGGAAATGAGCAGTTCTTC. Complete variable domain (other parts from reference TRBV11-2 and TRBJ2-1): EAGVAQSPRYKIIEKRQSVAFWCNPISGHATLYWYQQILGQGPKLLIQFQNNGVVDDSQLPKDRFSAERLKGVDSTLKIQPAKLEDSAVYLCASSSSGTSGNEQFFGPGTRLTVL.

In its sample, this clone was seen a few times. The CDR3 is CASSLAGNNSPLHF. Written as DNA, the CDR3 is TGCGCCAGCAGCTTGGCGGGGAATAATTCACCCCTCCACTTT. The chain is built from TRBV5-1 and TRBJ1-6; D unresolved. The V and J ends lost 0 bases and 5 bases respectively, with 6 bases between them. In germline, CDR1 is SGHRS, CDR2 YFSETQ. This CDR3 has 14 amino acids.

The V call is TRBV2, the J call TRBJ1-2; 10 bases line up with TRBD1. The V and J ends lost 10 bases and 2 bases, in that order; junction bases with no gene match: 4. The CDR3 totals 13 residues. Germline V gene data show CDR1 as SNHLY and CDR2 as FYNNEI. CDR3 DNA sequence: TGTGCCAATCCGGGACAGGGGAACTATGGCTACACCTTC. This codes for CANPGQGNYGYTF.